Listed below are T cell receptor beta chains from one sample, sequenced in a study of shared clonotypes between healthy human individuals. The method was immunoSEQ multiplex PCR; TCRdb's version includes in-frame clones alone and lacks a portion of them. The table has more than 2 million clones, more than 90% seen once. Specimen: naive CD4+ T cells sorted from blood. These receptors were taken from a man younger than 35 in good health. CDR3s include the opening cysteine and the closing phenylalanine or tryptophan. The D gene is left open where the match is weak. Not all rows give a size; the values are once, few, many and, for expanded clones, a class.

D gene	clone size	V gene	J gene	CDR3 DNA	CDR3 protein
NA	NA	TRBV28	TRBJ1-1	TGTGCCAGCATCCAGGGAGGCAACACTGAAGCTTTCTTT	CASIQGGNTEAFF
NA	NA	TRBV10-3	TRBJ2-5	TGTGCCAGCAATGGTGCGATCCAAGGGACCCAGTACTTC	CASNGAIQGTQYF
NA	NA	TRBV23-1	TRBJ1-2	TGCGCCAGCAGTCAATCGAACGACCCTAACTATGGCTACACCTTC	CASSQSNDPNYGYTF
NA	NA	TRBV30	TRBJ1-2	TGTGCCTGGCGCCGAGCAGGGGCCGTGGGCTACACCTTC	CAWRRAGAVGYTF
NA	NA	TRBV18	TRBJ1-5	TGTGCCAGCTCCGAAGGCGGGGGACTTGGCAATCAGCCCCAGCATTTT	CASSEGGGLGNQPQHF
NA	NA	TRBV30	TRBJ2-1	TGTGCCTGGAAAGGGGACTATGAGCAGTTCTTC	CAWKGDYEQFF
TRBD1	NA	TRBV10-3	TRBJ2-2	TGTGCCATCAGCGAGGGACAGGGGGACACCGGGGAGCTGTTTTTT	CAISEGQGDTGELFF
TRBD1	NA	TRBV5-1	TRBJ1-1	TGCGCCAGCAGCTCTGGACAGGGGGCGATTGGGGACACTGAAGCTTTCTTT	CASSSGQGAIGDTEAFF
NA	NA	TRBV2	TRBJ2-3	TGTGCCAGCAGTGAAGGGGACTTAGCTCAGGATACGCAGTATTTT	CASSEGDLAQDTQYF
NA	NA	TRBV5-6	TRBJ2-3	TGTGCCAGCAGCTCAGGACAGACTAGCACAGATACGCAGTATTTT	CASSSGQTSTDTQYF
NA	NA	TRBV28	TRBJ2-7	TGTGCCAGTTCCATCTCCTACGAGCAGTACTTC	CASSISYEQYF
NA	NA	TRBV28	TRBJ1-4	TGTGCCAGCAGTTTGGTCTCGACTAATGAAAAACTGTTTTTT	CASSLVSTNEKLFF
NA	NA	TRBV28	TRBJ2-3	TGTGCCACCCACCAGGTTAGGGGAACAGATACGCAGTATTTT	CATHQVRGTDTQYF
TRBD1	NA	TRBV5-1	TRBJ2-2	TGCGCCAGCAGCTGGACAGGGCCCGGGGAGCTGTTTTTT	CASSWTGPGELFF
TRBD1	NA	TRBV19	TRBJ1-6	TGTGCCAGTAGCCTGACAGGGGCCAATTCACCCCTCCACTTT	CASSLTGANSPLHF
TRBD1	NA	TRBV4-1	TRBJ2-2	TGCGCCAGCAGCAAACTCGGGACAGGGGGCAAGAACACCGGGGAGCTGTTTTTT	CASSKLGTGGKNTGELFF
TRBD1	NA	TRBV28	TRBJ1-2	TGTGCCAGCAGTCCAACCGACAGGGGAGGTGGCTACACCTTC	CASSPTDRGGGYTF
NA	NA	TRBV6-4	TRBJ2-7	TGTGCCTTGTACAAGCTCCGTCAAACCCACCCCTACGAGCAGTACTTC	CALYKLRQTHPYEQYF
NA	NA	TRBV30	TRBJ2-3	TGTGCCTGGAGTGGGACCGGGACAAGCACAGATACGCAGTATTTT	CAWSGTGTSTDTQYF
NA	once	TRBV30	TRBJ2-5	TGTGCCTATCAAAAAGGACAGACCCAGTACTTC	CAYQKGQTQYF
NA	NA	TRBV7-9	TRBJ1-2	TGTGCCAGCAGCTCCCCCAGGGAAGAGGGGGGCTACACCTTC	CASSSPREEGGYTF
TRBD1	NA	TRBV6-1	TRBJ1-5	TGTGCCAGCAGTGAAGCACCACAGGGGGCGTATCTGCCCCAGCATTTT	CASSEAPQGAYLPQHF
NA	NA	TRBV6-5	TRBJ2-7	TGTGCCAGCAGTTATATAGGGCGGGCATACGAGCAGTACTTC	CASSYIGRAYEQYF
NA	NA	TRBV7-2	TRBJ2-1	TGTGCCAGCAGCTTAGGGGCGACTAGTCAAGGTGAGCAGTTCTTC	CASSLGATSQGEQFF
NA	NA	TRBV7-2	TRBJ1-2	TGTGCCAGCAGCTCGACGGGAAGGGGCTACACCTTC	CASSSTGRGYTF
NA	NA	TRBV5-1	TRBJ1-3	TGCGCCAGCAGCGGAGGGAATCCTGGAAACACCATATATTTT	CASSGGNPGNTIYF
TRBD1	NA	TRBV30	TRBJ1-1	TGTGCCTGGAGTGTACGTGGGACAGGGGTGAAAGCCACTGAAGCTTTCTTT	CAWSVRGTGVKATEAFF
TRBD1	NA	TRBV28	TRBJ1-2	TGTGCCAGCAGTTCCACAGGGGCCTATGGCTACACCTTC	CASSSTGAYGYTF
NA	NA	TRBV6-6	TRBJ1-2	TGTGCCAGCAGTTACGCGCCCGTCGACTATGGCTACACCTTC	CASSYAPVDYGYTF
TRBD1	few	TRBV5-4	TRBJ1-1	TGTGCCAGCAGCTCGACAGGGGGCACTGAAGCTTTCTTT	CASSSTGGTEAFF
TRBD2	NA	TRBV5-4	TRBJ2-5	TGTGCCAGCAGCCCTGTTGGGCTAGCGGGAGTGGAGACCCAGTACTTC	CASSPVGLAGVETQYF
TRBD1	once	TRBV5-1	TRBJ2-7	TGCGCCAGCAGCTTGAGCCCAGGGGGCTACGAGCAGTACTTC	CASSLSPGGYEQYF
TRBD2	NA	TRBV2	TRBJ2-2	TGTGCCAGCGCGCCGGGGGGGAACACCGGGGAGCTGTTTTTT	CASAPGGNTGELFF
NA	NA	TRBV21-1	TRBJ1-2	TGTGCCAGCAGCAAAGCGGTCGAGGGCACCTTC	CASSKAVEGTF
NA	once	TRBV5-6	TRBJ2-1	TGTGCCAGCAGCTTGAGGCAGATCACCTACAATGAGCAGTTCTTC	CASSLRQITYNEQFF
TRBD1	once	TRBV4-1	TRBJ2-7	TGCGCCAGCAGCCAAGGGGATAGGACAGGGGGCTACGAGCAGTACTTC	CASSQGDRTGGYEQYF
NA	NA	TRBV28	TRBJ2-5	TGTGCCAGCAGCGGGGGGCCCTTGGAGACCCAGTACTTC	CASSGGPLETQYF
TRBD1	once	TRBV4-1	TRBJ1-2	TGCGCCAGCAGCCAAGAGCTGGGACAGGGGGCGCGTCATGGCTACACCTTC	CASSQELGQGARHGYTF
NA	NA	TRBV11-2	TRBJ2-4	TGTGCCAGCAAGTTATCGCCAGACAAAAACATTCAGTACTTC	CASKLSPDKNIQYF
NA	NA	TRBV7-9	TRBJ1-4	TGTGCCAGCAGCAAAAGTGTTTCCGGCAGGGTTGAAAAACTGTTTTTT	CASSKSVSGRVEKLFF
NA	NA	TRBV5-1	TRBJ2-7	TGCGCCAGCAGCTTGGGTGGGCCGATTCTCTCCTACGAGCAGTACTTC	CASSLGGPILSYEQYF
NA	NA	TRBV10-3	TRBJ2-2	TGTGCCATCGGTACCCCCTCCTTTAACACCGGGGAGCTGTTTTTT	CAIGTPSFNTGELFF
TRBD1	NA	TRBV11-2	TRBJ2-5	TGTGCCAGCCACGACCCGGGACAGCAAGAGACCCAGTACTTC	CASHDPGQQETQYF
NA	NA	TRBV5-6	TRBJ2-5	TGTGCCAGCAGCCGGCCGGTAGAGACCCAGTACTTC	CASSRPVETQYF
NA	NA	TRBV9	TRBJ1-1	TGTGCCAGCAGCACCACACAGGGAACCACTGAAGCTTTCTTT	CASSTTQGTTEAFF
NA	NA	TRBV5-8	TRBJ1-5	TGTGCCAGCAGCCGACAGGACAGCTACATTGGGCATTTT	CASSRQDSYIGHF
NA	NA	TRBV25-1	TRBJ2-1	TGTGCCAGCAGTGAATCGTGGGGGGCCTCCTACAATGAGCAGTTCTTC	CASSESWGASYNEQFF
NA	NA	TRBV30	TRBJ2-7	TGTGCCTGGAGTCTTCAGGGGGGAGATACTACGAAGCAGTACTTC	CAWSLQGGDTTKQYF
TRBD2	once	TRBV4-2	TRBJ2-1	TGTGCCAGCAGCCAAGGGGTATCTAGCGGGGGCCCCCCGTTCTTC	CASSQGVSSGGPPFF